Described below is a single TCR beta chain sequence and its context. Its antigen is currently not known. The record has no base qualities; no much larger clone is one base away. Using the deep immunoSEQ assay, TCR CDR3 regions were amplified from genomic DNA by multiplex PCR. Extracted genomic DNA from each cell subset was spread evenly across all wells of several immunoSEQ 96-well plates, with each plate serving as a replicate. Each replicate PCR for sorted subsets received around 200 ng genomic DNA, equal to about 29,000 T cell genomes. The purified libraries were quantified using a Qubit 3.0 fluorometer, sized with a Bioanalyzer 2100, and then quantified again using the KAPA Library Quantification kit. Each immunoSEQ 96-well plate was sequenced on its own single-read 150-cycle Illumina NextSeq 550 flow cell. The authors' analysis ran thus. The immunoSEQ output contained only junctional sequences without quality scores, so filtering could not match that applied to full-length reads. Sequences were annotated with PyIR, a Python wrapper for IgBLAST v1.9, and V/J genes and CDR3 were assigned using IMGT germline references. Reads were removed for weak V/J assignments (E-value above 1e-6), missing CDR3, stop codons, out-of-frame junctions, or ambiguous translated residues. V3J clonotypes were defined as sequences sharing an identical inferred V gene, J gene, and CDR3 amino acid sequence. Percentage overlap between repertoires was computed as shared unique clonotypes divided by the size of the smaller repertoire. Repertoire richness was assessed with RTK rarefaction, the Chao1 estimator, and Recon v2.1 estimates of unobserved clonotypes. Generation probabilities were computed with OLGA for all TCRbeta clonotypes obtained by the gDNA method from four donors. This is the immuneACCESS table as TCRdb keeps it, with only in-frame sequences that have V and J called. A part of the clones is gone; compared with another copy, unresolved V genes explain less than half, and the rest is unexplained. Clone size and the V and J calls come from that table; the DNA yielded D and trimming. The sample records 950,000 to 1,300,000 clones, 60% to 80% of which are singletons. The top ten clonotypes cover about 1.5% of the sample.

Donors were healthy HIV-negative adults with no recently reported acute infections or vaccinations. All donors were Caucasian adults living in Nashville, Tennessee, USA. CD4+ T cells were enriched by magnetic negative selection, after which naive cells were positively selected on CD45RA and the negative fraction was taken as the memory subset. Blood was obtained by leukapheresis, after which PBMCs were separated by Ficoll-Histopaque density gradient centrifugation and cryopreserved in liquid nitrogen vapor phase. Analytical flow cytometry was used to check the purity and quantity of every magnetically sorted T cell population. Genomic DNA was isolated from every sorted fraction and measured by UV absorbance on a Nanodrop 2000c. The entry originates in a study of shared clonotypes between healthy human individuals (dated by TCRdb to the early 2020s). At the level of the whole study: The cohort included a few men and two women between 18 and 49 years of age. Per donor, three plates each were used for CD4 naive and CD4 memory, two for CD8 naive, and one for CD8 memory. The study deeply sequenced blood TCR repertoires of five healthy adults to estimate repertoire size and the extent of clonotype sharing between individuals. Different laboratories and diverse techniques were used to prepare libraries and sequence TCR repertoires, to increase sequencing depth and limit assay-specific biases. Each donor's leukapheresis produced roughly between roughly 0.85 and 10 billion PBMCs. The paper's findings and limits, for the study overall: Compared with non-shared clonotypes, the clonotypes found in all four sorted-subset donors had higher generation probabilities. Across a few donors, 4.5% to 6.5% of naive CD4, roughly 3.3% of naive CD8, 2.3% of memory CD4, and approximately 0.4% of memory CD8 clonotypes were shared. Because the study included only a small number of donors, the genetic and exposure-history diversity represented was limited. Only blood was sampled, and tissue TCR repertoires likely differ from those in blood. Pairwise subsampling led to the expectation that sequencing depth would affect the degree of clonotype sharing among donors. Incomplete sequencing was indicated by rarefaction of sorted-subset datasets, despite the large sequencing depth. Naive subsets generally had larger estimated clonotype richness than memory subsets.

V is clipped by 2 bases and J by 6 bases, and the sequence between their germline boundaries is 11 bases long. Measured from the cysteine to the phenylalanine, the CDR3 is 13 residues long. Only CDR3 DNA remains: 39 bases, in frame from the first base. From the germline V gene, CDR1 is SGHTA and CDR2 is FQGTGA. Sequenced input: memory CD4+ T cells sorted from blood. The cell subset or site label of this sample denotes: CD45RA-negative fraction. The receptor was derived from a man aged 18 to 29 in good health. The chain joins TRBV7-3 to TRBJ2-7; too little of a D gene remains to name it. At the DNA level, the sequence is TGTGCCAGCAGCTTATCGGAAATGGGCGAGCAGTACTTC. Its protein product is CASSLSEMGEQYF.